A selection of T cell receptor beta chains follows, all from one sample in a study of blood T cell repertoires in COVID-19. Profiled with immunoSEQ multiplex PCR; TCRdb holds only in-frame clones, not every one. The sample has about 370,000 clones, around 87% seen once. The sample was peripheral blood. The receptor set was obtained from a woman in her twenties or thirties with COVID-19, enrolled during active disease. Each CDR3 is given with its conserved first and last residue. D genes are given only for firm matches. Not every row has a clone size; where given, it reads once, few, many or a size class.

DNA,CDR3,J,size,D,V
TGTGCCATCACCTCGGGACAGCTGAACTATGGCTACACCTTC,CAITSGQLNYGYTF,TRBJ1-2,few,TRBD1,TRBV10-3
TGTGCCACCAGCAGAGATCTTGTAGCGGGTATCAACGAGCAGTACTTC,CATSRDLVAGINEQYF,TRBJ2-7,NA,TRBD2,TRBV15
TGCGCCAGCAGCTCAACGGGACTTCGCAGCGGGGAGCTGTTTTTT,CASSSTGLRSGELFF,TRBJ2-2,NA,NA,TRBV5-1
TGCGCCAGCAGCTTTCTAGACAGGGCCTCCTACGAGCAGTACTTC,CASSFLDRASYEQYF,TRBJ2-7,NA,TRBD1,TRBV5-1
TGTGCCAGCAGTGAAGCGTGGGCAGGGGGCTCCTATAATTCACCCCTCCACTTT,CASSEAWAGGSYNSPLHF,TRBJ1-6,NA,TRBD1,TRBV6-1
TGTGCCAGCAGCCTACGAGATAATGAAGCTTTCTTT,CASSLRDNEAFF,TRBJ1-1,NA,NA,TRBV11-2
TGCAGTGCTGGACTAGTCTACGAGCAGTACTTC,CSAGLVYEQYF,TRBJ2-7,NA,TRBD2,TRBV20-1
TGTGCCAGCAGCTTGAATCGCGGGAGGCAAGAGACCCAGTACTTC,CASSLNRGRQETQYF,TRBJ2-5,NA,TRBD2,TRBV5-6
TGCGCCAGCAGCTTGGATGGGGCTCCGGCCTATGGCTACACCTTC,CASSLDGAPAYGYTF,TRBJ1-2,NA,NA,TRBV5-1
TGTGCCAGCAGTTTATACTCAGCGTTAACCGGGGAGCTGTTTTTT,CASSLYSALTGELFF,TRBJ2-2,NA,NA,TRBV28
TGTGCCAGCAGCTATAACCCCGGGACAGTTTTCTCCTACGAGCAGTACTTC,CASSYNPGTVFSYEQYF,TRBJ2-7,NA,TRBD1,TRBV6-2/TRBV6-3
TGTGCCAGCAGCTTATTCCTAGCGGATCGCACAAATACGCAGTATTTT,CASSLFLADRTNTQYF,TRBJ2-3,NA,TRBD2,TRBV11-2
TGTGCCAGCAGTTACTCGACAGGGGATCAGCCCCAGCATTTT,CASSYSTGDQPQHF,TRBJ1-5,few,TRBD1,TRBV6-5
TGCGCCAGCAGCCCTACAGGGTACGGTGAGCAGTTCTTC,CASSPTGYGEQFF,TRBJ2-1,once,NA,TRBV4-1
TGTGCCAGCAGCTTATATTCGGGTTTAGCTGAAGCTTTCTTT,CASSLYSGLAEAFF,TRBJ1-1,NA,NA,TRBV7-2
TGTGCCAGCAGCTGGAGGTCCCAACTTTCTGGGGCCAACGTCCTGACTTTC,CASSWRSQLSGANVLTF,TRBJ2-6,NA,NA,TRBV6-4
TGTGCCAGCAGCCAAGGTAGTCGGTCGTCCTACAATGAGCAGTTCTTC,CASSQGSRSSYNEQFF,TRBJ2-1,NA,NA,TRBV3-1/TRBV3-2